This T cell receptor (beta chain) was recovered during a study of long-term antiretroviral therapy in people with HIV. The immunoSEQ assay was v3.0, run at survey level. The table came from immunoSEQ multiplex PCR; TCRdb's copy has only in-frame clones and leaves some out. Found here are more than 35,000 clones, roughly 90% of them singletons; the top ten hold 3.9%. Trimming pared 1 base from V and 1 base from J, leaving 13 bases between. The CDR3 contains 16 residues. Looked up from germline, CDR1 is LGHNA and CDR2 is YSLEER. The receptor was isolated from a woman aged 18 to 35 with HIV. The material sequenced was unsorted PBMCs, taken just before starting antiretroviral therapy. The V call is TRBV4-3, the J call TRBJ1-1, with no clear D. The CDR3 region is CASSQGGLNWNTEAFF. Here the CDR3 DNA reads TGCGCCAGCAGCCAAGGAGGACTAAACTGGAACACTGAAGCTTTCTTT.